A single sample is the source of the 17 T cell receptor beta chains below, sequenced in a study of CD8 T cells in Susac syndrome. Random hexamers served to reverse transcribe about 0.5 to 1 ug RNA. TCRdb re-called the immunoSEQ multiplex PCR reads with MiXCR, one entry per CDR3 protein. The repertoire consists of 120,000 to 150,000 distinct CDR3 sequences, with approximately 96% occurring once and the leading ten covering 0.11%. The material sequenced was CD4+ T cells from PBMCs. Receptors were obtained from a human donor with multiple sclerosis.

The chain couples TRBV20-1 to TRBJ1-5; D remains unclear. Germline V gives CDR1 DFQATT, CDR2 SNEGSKA (reference sequence). Between the trimmed V and J ends, which lost 0 bases and 7 bases, there was a span of 7 bases. The CDR3 totals 12 residues. The CDR3 DNA reads as TGCAGTGCTAGAGATCAAGGGCAGCCCCAGCATTTT. This translates into CSARDQGQPQHF.

CDR3 amino acids: CASSYDSGANVLTF. Here the CDR3 DNA reads TGTGCCAGCAGTTACGACTCTGGGGCCAACGTCCTGACTTTC. The chain links TRBV6-5 to TRBJ2-6, with D unclear. CDR1 and CDR2 from the germline V gene are MNHEY and SVGAGI. The ends were cut back, 2 bases at V and 0 bases at J, with 2 bases in the middle. The CDR3 is 14 amino acids.

The chain joins TRBV20-1 to TRBJ2-5, with D perhaps assigned TRBD1 or TRBD2 (5 bases each). Germline V gene lookup returns CDR1 DFQATT and CDR2 SNEGSKA (reference sequence). The V end lost 5 bases, the J end lost 2 bases, and 18 bases lay between the germline ends. CDR3 length: 15 amino acids. CDR3 nucleotides: TGCAGTGCTCAACCGGGGCGCGCAACACAAGAGACCCAGTACTTC. Amino acid sequence: CSAQPGRATQETQYF.

J is TRBJ1-4 and V is TRBV30; no clear D. V lost 0 bases and J lost 7, with 12 bases in between. Looked up from germline, CDR1 is GTSNPN and CDR2 is SVGIG (reference sequence). The CDR3 is 14 residues long. CDR3 bases: TGTGCCTGGAGTGTACCGGGATTAGGTGAAAAACTGTTTTTT. Protein sequence: CAWSVPGLGEKLFF.

The J gene is TRBJ1-5, the V gene TRBV27, with TRBD1 identical over 8 bases. This CDR3 region has 17 residues. Germline V CDR1 and CDR2: MNHEY, SMNVEV (reference sequence). J lost 2 bases, V lost 5 bases, and 11 bases had no gene match. The CDR3, as DNA: TGTGCCAGCAGTATACTCAACGACAGGGGAGGCAATCAGCCCCAGCATTTT. Its translation: CASSILNDRGGNQPQHF.

The chain uses TRBV5-1 and TRBJ1-5; D is possibly TRBD1 (6 bases). The V gene's germline CDR1 is SGHRS and CDR2 YFSETQ. V lost 4 bases to trimming and J lost 4 bases, with 15 bases between them. The CDR3 has 15 residues. The CDR3 loop reads CASSLGGVQNQPQHF. CDR3 in DNA: TGCGCCAGCAGCCTAGGGGGGGTACAAAATCAGCCCCAGCATTTT.

This sequence joins TRBV12-3 or TRBV12-4 and TRBJ2-1; either TRBD1 or TRBD2 may supply D (5 bases each). CDR3 length: 14 residues. Trimming took 3 bases from V and 12 from J, leaving 18 bases between them. The CDR3 coding sequence is TGTGCCAGCAGTTTTTCTTCGGGGACCGAGGGGCAGTTCTTC. Protein: CASSFSSGTEGQFF.

The CDR3 coding sequence is TGTGCCAGCAGCTTGTTTACTGAGAGAGAAAAACTGTTTTTT. Translation gives CASSLFTEREKLFF. This chain connects TRBV5-6 to TRBJ1-4; no clear D. The CDR3 has 14 amino acids. V was clipped by 1 base and J by 8 bases, with 12 bases between them. Germline lookup yields CDR1 SGHDT and CDR2 YYEEEE.

The CDR3 DNA reads TGTGCCAGCAGCCAAGATGGCGCTACCGGGGAGCTGTTTTTT. Amino acid sequence: CASSQDGATGELFF. The V and J genes are TRBV3-1 and TRBJ2-2; D is ambiguous. CDR1 and CDR2 (germline): LGHDT, YNNKEL (reference sequence). Trimming shortened V by 0 bases and J by 5 bases, and 7 bases separated the two germline ends. This CDR3 region has 14 residues.

V is TRBV20-1 and J is TRBJ1-5; the D gene is possibly TRBD1 (5 bases). The V end was cut by 1 base, the J end by 7 bases, with 14 bases between. The CDR3 is made up of 14 amino acids. Germline V gene lookup returns CDR1 DFQATT and CDR2 SNEGSKA (reference sequence). DNA of the CDR3: TGCAGTGCTAGAGCAGGGAGAGGTACCCAGCCCCAGCATTTT. It specifies CSARAGRGTQPQHF.

The rearrangement links TRBV24-1 to TRBJ2-5, with TRBD2 as a possible D gene (6 bases). Trimming pared 3 bases from V and 5 bases from J, leaving 15 bases between. The CDR3 is made up of 15 amino acids. CDR1 is KGHDR, CDR2 SFDVKD, per germline. The CDR3: CATSDPKDGRETQYF. The CDR3 DNA reads as TGTGCCACCAGTGATCCTAAGGATGGGAGGGAGACCCAGTACTTC.

This chain links TRBV27 with TRBJ1-5; D uncertain. The germline V gene encodes CDR1 MNHEY and CDR2 SMNVEV (reference sequence). V dropped 5 bases and J dropped 0 bases, with 11 bases sitting between them. CDR3 length: 15 amino acids. The CDR3 DNA follows: TGTGCCAGCAGTCCTCTCTCCAGTAGCAATCAGCCCCAGCATTTT. This sequence encodes CASSPLSSSNQPQHF.

CDR3 in amino acids: CAGRRSGGETQYF. The CDR3 bases are TGCGCCGGGAGGAGATCCGGTGGAGAGACCCAGTACTTC. The chain carries TRBV23-1 and TRBJ2-5; D may be TRBD2 (6 bases). TRBV23-1 is known as an ORF, though its function is uncertain. Deletions cut 11 bases from V and 4 bases from J, with 17 bases between. The CDR3 is made up of 13 amino acids.

The rearrangement links TRBV9 to TRBJ2-3; possible D gene TRBD2, 6 bases. V gave up 0 bases and J gave up 3 bases, with 11 bases separating them. The CDR3 has 15 residues. Germline V lookup: CDR1 SGDLS, CDR2 YYNGEE. CDR3 bases: TGTGCCAGCAGCGTAGGACAGCGGGCAACAGATACGCAGTATTTT. This translates into CASSVGQRATDTQYF.

The CDR3 spells CASSASGSAHNEQFF. In DNA form, the CDR3 reads TGTGCCAGCAGCGCTAGCGGGAGTGCCCACAATGAGCAGTTCTTC. The chain employs TRBV9 and TRBJ2-1; 10 bases line up with TRBD2. With V trimmed by 3 bases and J by 5 bases, 5 bases remained unmatched. The CDR3 contains 15 residues. Germline V lookup: CDR1 SGDLS, CDR2 YYNGEE.

The rearrangement uses TRBV19 and TRBJ2-1; no definite D call. The CDR3 is 15 amino acids. Trimming shortened V by 6 bases and J by 0 bases, and 12 bases separated the two germline ends. In germline, CDR1 is LNHDA, CDR2 SQIVND (reference sequence). The CDR3 loop is CASRGPTGSYNEQFF. The CDR3, as DNA: TGTGCCAGTAGAGGGCCCACGGGCTCCTACAATGAGCAGTTCTTC. Filled out from reference TRBV19 and TRBJ2-1, the complete variable domain reads DGGITQSPKYLFRKEGQNVTLSCEQNLNHDAMYWYRQDPGQGLRLIYYSQIVNDFQKGDIAEGYSVSREKKESFPLTVTSAQKNPTAFYLCASRGPTGSYNEQFFGPGTRLTVL.

This clonotype has only one observation. This chain links TRBV18 with TRBJ2-1; 7 bases fit TRBD2. The CDR3 covers 15 residues. V lost 4 bases and J lost 0; bases outside the gene matches: 3. From germline, CDR1 is KGHSH and CDR2 LQKENI. For the CDR3, the DNA is TGTGCCAGCTCACGACGGGAGGTCTCCTACAATGAGCAGTTCTTC. Amino acids: CASSRREVSYNEQFF.